Each of the 10 T cell receptor beta chains below was sequenced from the same sample in a study of blood T cell repertoires in COVID-19. Sequencing was performed with immunoSEQ multiplex PCR; in TCRdb, only in-frame clones are kept and a portion is missing. The table includes fewer than 500,000 clones, about 90% detected once. The specimen was PBMCs or T cells enriched from blood (not recorded which). The receptors shown here come from a woman between 18 and 29 years old with acute COVID-19.

The V gene is TRBV3-1 (or the pseudogene TRBV3-2), the J gene TRBJ2-5; TRBD1 matches 8 bases. V lost 4 bases and J lost 2; bases outside the gene matches: 12. CDR1 LGHDT and CDR2 YNNKEL come from the germline V gene (reference sequence). The CDR3 loop spans 17 amino acids. The CDR3, as DNA: TGTGCCAGCAGCCCTCCCCCGGGGACAGGACTACAAGAGACCCAGTACTTC. This encodes CASSPPPGTGLQETQYF.

The rearrangement uses TRBV6-5 and TRBJ1-2, with D perhaps matching TRBD1 (5 bases). CDR1 is MNHEY, CDR2 SVGAGI, per germline. V was clipped by 6 bases and J by 4 bases, with 12 bases between them. The CDR3 is 13 residues long. CDR3 DNA: TGTGCCAGCAGGGGGGGTGTGGGCTATGGCTACACCTTC. Amino acid sequence: CASRGGVGYGYTF.

This clone has only one observation. The rearrangement uses TRBV27 and TRBJ2-1, with 8 bases that match TRBD1. The germline V gene has CDR1 MNHEY and CDR2 SMNVEV (reference sequence). The CDR3 contains 15 residues. V lost 3 bases, J lost 2 bases, and 3 bases stayed unmatched. The CDR3 bases are TGTGCCAGCAGTTTCAGGGGACAGGCCTACAATGAGCAGTTCTTC. Translation: CASSFRGQAYNEQFF.

The table lists this clone with a count of one. In DNA form, the CDR3 reads TGCGCCAGCAGCCAAGAATGGGGCGGGAGTGGGAGCAATGAGCAGTTCTTC. This translates into CASSQEWGGSGSNEQFF. This chain links TRBV4-3 with TRBJ2-1, with TRBD2 matching 7 bases. The CDR3 sequence is 17 residues long. Trimming at V came to 0 bases and at J to 6 bases, leaving 11 bases not matched to a gene. Germline loops: CDR1 LGHNA, CDR2 YSLEER.

The chain is built from TRBV19 and TRBJ2-7; 7 bases line up with TRBD1. The CDR3 runs 16 residues. Germline-derived CDR1 and CDR2 are LNHDA and SQIVND (reference sequence). The V gene end was trimmed by 5 bases and the J gene end by 2 bases; junction bases not matched to a gene: 12. CDR3 loop: CASSPGQPTVAYEQYF. The CDR3 coding sequence is TGTGCCAGTAGTCCGGGACAGCCAACCGTGGCCTACGAGCAGTACTTC. The whole variable domain, filled in from reference TRBV19 and TRBJ2-7, reads DGGITQSPKYLFRKEGQNVTLSCEQNLNHDAMYWYRQDPGQGLRLIYYSQIVNDFQKGDIAEGYSVSREKKESFPLTVTSAQKNPTAFYLCASSPGQPTVAYEQYFGPGTRLTVT.

The V gene is TRBV5-1, the J gene TRBJ2-7; D possibly corresponds to TRBD2 (5 bases). This CDR3 has 14 amino acids. Between the trimmed V and J ends, which lost 0 bases and 7 bases, there was a span of 14 bases. From germline, CDR1 is SGHRS and CDR2 YFSETQ. CDR3 DNA sequence: TGCGCCAGCAGCTTGGACCAGCCGAGAGGGGAGCAGTACTTC. This encodes CASSLDQPRGEQYF. The whole variable domain, filled in from reference TRBV5-1 and TRBJ2-7, reads KAGVTQTPRYLIKTRGQQVTLSCSPISGHRSVSWYQQTPGQGLQFLFEYFSETQRNKGNFPGRFSGRQFSNSRSEMNVSTLELGDSALYLCASSLDQPRGEQYFGPGTRLTVT.

The chain is built from TRBV19 and TRBJ1-2; TRBD1 agrees at 7 bases. Germline loops: CDR1 LNHDA, CDR2 SQIVND (reference sequence). With V trimmed by 5 bases and J by 4 bases, 10 bases remained unmatched. CDR3 size: 15 residues. The CDR3, as DNA: TGTGCCAGTAGTTCCGGGACAGATTTACTCTATGGCTACACCTTC. Translated: CASSSGTDLLYGYTF.

This clone was detected once. V gene TRBV27 combines with J gene TRBJ2-5; D is perhaps TRBD2 (6 bases). From germline, CDR1 is MNHEY and CDR2 SMNVEV (reference sequence). There are 15 residues in the CDR3. The V end was cut by 2 bases, the J end by 2 bases, with 12 bases between. CDR3 DNA: TGTGCCAGCAGTTTAGGGGGGAGCCCGCAAGAGACCCAGTACTTC. Translating gives CASSLGGSPQETQYF.

V usage is TRBV15 and J usage is TRBJ2-5, with TRBD1 matching 7 bases. J was trimmed by 4 bases and V by 5 bases; bases with no gene match: 7. The germline CDR1 and CDR2 sequences are LNHNV and YYDKDF (reference sequence). The CDR3 loop spans 14 amino acids. The DNA of the CDR3 is TGTGCCACCAGCGATCCAGGGGGAAGAGAGACCCAGTACTTC. Translation gives CATSDPGGRETQYF.

This sequence joins TRBV27 and TRBJ2-2; 10 bases are a match to TRBD2. Trimming cost V 5 bases and J 3 bases; bases outside gene matches: 6. The CDR3 is 16 amino acids. The germline CDR1 and CDR2 sequences are MNHEY and SMNVEV (reference sequence). CDR3 residues: CASSQSSGSYTGELFF. In DNA form, the CDR3 reads TGTGCCAGCAGTCAATCTAGCGGGAGTTACACCGGGGAGCTGTTTTTT.